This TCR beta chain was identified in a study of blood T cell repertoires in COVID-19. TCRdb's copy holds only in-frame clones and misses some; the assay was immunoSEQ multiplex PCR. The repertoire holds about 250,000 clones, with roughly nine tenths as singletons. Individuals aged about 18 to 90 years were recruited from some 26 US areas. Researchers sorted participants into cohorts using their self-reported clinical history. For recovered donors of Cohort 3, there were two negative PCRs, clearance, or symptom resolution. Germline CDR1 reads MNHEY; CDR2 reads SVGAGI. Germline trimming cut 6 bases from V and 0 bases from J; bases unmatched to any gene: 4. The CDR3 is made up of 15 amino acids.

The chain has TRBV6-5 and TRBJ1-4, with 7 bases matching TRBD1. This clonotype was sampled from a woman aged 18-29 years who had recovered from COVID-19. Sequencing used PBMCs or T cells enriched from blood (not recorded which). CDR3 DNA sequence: TGTGCCAGCAGCTCCGGGACAGCAACTAATGAAAAACTGTTTTTT. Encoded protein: CASSSGTATNEKLFF.